This T cell receptor (beta chain) was profiled in a study of liver allograft versus peripheral blood T cells. Study context: Liver transplant recipients had T cell receptor repertoires compared between transplanted liver and peripheral blood. The study, taken as a whole, reports: Within liver allografts, T cell receptor repertoires were reportedly different from those in peripheral blood.

Via MiXCR, TCRdb re-called the reads, giving one row per CDR3 protein. Of around 10,000 distinct CDR3 sequences listed, about 19% were seen once; the top ten hold 1.7%. This clonotype has a count of ten or more. Its antigen is unknown. Germline V gene lookup returns CDR1 LNHDA and CDR2 SQIVND (reference sequence). Trimming shortened V by 4 bases and J by 1 base, and 32 bases separated the two germline ends. The CDR3 is 23 amino acids. The gene calls are TRBV19 and TRBJ1-6; unclear D gene. The receptor comes from a human patient who had a liver transplant. The graft donor may have contributed some T cells. The CDR3 sequence is CASSRAPLAGDPFGASYNSPLHF. For the CDR3, the DNA is TGTGCCAGTAGTAGGGCCCCCTTGGCAGGCGACCCGTTTGGAGCGTCCTATAATTCACCCCTCCACTTT.